This entry concerns a single T cell receptor (beta chain). TCRdb analysed the 5' RACE reads with MiXCR anew, one entry per CDR3 protein. This sample has about 600,000 distinct CDR3 sequences, with roughly 21% found just once. This sample is drawn from a study of T-cell memory formation after mild COVID-19. Study details: Largely donor-specific sequence clusters came from two donors.

Germline V CDR1 and CDR2: SGHAT, FQNNGV. CDR3 length: 16 amino acids. J was trimmed by 2 bases and V by 5 bases; bases with no gene match: 9. This TCR was sampled from an adult woman who had mild COVID-19 (a few samples of this study predate the infection). Cell type and time point are not known. The sequencing input was PBMCs or a T cell subset sorted from them (not recorded which). The genes are TRBV11-2 and TRBJ2-7, with TRBD2 matching 10 bases. CDR3 sequence (DNA): TGTGCCAGCAGCCAAATCCGAGCGGGAGGGCCCTACGAGCAGTACTTC. It encodes CASSQIRAGGPYEQYF.